Reported below is one TCR beta chain. Its cognate antigen is unknown. Via MiXCR, TCRdb re-called the RACE reads, giving one row per CDR3 protein. The sample holds roughly 97,000 distinct CDR3 sequences, 25% to 35% seen once. The CDR3 is 15 amino acids. Germline values: CDR1 SGHTA, CDR2 FQGNSA. The V gene lost 1 base and the J gene lost 0 bases, with 8 bases spanning the gap. The sample comes from a study of human T cells and chemical hapten exposure. Study information: On about 2 cm by about 2 cm of upper inner arm skin, sensitization was performed with 2% DPC. Patches with 0.01% DPC went on the upper back, and the tests were read at 6 days. Study results and limitations: Among expanded TCRs, significantly more large CDR3 similarity clusters formed than among controls. No alteration of TCRs above 1 in 1000 frequency was seen with DPC sensitization.

The time point denotes: patch test 3, about 24 weeks after DPC sensitization. Treatment described: therapeutic diphenylcyclopropenone sensitization with weekly scalp DPC. The sample in question was whole blood, obtained in connection with sensitization to the hapten diphenylcyclopropenone (DPC). The rearrangement joins TRBV7-2 to TRBJ2-3; D is ambiguous. This sequence originates from a middle-aged man with alopecia areata. Some clones in this sample may be carry-over from other donors' samples. This CDR3 is CASSLVLTSTDTQYF. The CDR3 bases are TGTGCCAGCAGCTTAGTTCTGACTAGCACAGATACGCAGTATTTT.